This T cell receptor beta chain emerged from a study of relationships among human T cell subsets. Germline V gene lookup returns CDR1 MNHNY and CDR2 SVGAGI (reference sequence). V was shortened by 4 bases and J by 0 bases, with 13 bases between the two germline ends. There are 15 residues in the CDR3. This clonotype was picked up a small number of times. TCR alpha and beta CDR3s were amplified from mRNA by semiquantitative ARM-PCR. Tagged nested gene-specific primers were used first, then communal superprimers amplified exponentially. MiXCR, applied by TCRdb to the multiplex PCR reads, yields one record per CDR3 protein. The table records over 7,000 distinct CDR3 sequences, 70% of them present only once. Pooled CD4+ and CD8+ T cells were bead-selected with anti-CD45RA to get naive and transitional cells.

Sequencing used naive and transitional (CD45RA+) T cells sorted from blood. The TCR was taken from a man aged 35-49 years in good health. This chain uses TRBV6-6 with TRBJ2-7; D is undetermined. The CDR3 DNA reads TGTGCCAGCAGTTTCGAGACGGGTAGCTCCTACGAGCAGTACTTC. Translation gives CASSFETGSSYEQYF.